This T cell receptor (beta chain) was obtained from a study of T cell repertoires in cytomegalovirus infection. About the research overall: CMV infection together with matching HLA type was indicated by public TCR beta signatures. Findings and caveats of the study: Individuals carrying CMV plus the relevant HLA were identified by cumulative frequency of public TCR beta families. In two of eight donors, the top clonotype was HLA-C-restricted CMV-specific.

A single record per CDR3 protein comes from TCRdb applying MiXCR to the reads. Of fewer than 550,000 distinct CDR3 sequences in the sample, roughly 12% were seen once. This clonotype showed up many times. Its target is not known. The sequence was obtained from a human donor in good health (CMV status not recorded). Some clones in this sample may be carry-over from other donors' samples. Sample: PBMCs.

The CDR3 DNA sequence: TGTGCCAGCAGCTTAGTCTCTGCGGGGAGTGAAGCTTTCTTT. Translated: CASSLVSAGSEAFF. V usage is TRBV11-1 and J usage is TRBJ1-1; D unclear. With 1 base removed from V and 7 bases from J, the gap between germline ends came to 13 bases. This CDR3 is built from 14 residues. From germline, CDR1 is SGHAT and CDR2 FQDESV (reference sequence).